This T cell receptor beta chain was identified during a study of blood T cell repertoires in COVID-19. Overall study: Samples came from the United States, Italy and Spain, spanning acute and convalescent COVID-19.

Repertoires were generated with immunoSEQ multiplex PCR, while TCRdb's copy carries only in-frame clones and drops some. The sample carries 200,000 to 250,000 clones, 88% recorded once. The CDR3 extends over 19 amino acids. V dropped 0 bases and J dropped 4 bases, with 24 bases sitting between them. Germline CDR1 LGHNA, CDR2 YNFKEQ. This receptor was taken from a woman aged 25 to 45 who had recovered from COVID-19. The sample was PBMCs or T cells enriched from blood (not recorded which). The chain employs TRBV4-2 and TRBJ1-2, with D maybe TRBD1 (6 bases). The chain's CDR3 is CASSQDWGGGVSKTYGYTF. The CDR3 DNA reads TGTGCCAGCAGCCAAGATTGGGGAGGGGGGGTCAGCAAAACCTATGGCTACACCTTC.